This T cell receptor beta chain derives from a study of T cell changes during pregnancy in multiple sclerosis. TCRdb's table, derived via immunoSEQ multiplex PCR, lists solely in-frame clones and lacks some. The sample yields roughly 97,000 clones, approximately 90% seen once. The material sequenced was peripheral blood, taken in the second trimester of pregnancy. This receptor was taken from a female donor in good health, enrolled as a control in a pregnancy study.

As DNA, the CDR3 is TGCGCCAGCAGCTTGGGGGGACAGGGGAGAGAGACCCAGTACTTC. Translating it yields CASSLGGQGRETQYF. This sequence joins TRBV5-1 and TRBJ2-5; TRBD1 matches 10 bases. The CDR3 consists of 15 residues. Trimming took 0 bases from V and 4 from J; bases not matched to a gene: 3. Per the germline V gene, CDR1 is SGHRS and CDR2 is YFSETQ.